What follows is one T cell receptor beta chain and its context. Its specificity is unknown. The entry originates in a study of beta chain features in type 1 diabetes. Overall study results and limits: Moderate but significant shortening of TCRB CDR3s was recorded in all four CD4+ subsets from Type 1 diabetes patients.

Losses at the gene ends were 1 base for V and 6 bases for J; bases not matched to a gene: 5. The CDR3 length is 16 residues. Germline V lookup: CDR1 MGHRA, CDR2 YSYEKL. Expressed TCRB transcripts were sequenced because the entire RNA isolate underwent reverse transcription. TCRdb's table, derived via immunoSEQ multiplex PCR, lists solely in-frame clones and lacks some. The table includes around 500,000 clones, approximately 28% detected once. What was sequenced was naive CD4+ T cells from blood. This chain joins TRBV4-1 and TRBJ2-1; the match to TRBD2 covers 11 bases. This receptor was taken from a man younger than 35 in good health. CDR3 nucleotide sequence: TGCGCCAGCAGCCAAGTGACTAGCGGGATGGGCAATGAGCAGTTCTTC. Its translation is CASSQVTSGMGNEQFF.